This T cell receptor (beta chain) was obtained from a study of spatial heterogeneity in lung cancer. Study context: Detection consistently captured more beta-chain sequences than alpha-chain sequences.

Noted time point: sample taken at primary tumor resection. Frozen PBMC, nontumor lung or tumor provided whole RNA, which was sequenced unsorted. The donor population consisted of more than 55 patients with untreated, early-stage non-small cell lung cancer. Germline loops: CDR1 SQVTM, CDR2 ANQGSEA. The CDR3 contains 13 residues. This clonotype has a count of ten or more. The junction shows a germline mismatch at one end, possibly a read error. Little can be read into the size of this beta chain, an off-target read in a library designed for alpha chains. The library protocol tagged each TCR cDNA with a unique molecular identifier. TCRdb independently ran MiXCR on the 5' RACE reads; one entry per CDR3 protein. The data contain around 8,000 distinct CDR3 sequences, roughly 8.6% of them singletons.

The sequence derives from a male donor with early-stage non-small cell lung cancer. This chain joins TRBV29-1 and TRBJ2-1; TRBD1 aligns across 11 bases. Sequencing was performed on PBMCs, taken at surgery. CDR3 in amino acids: CSFGQGAYTEQFF. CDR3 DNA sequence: TGCAGCTTCGGACAGGGGGCCTACACTGAGCAGTTCTTC.